The 27 T cell receptor beta chains below were found in one sample sequenced in a study of blood T cell repertoires in COVID-19. The repertoire was sequenced with immunoSEQ multiplex PCR; TCRdb's copy has only in-frame clones and lacks some. The sample shows about 70,000 clones, more than 75% of them seen only once. Sequencing was performed on peripheral blood. These receptors originate from a human donor in a cohort sampled during active COVID-19.

The chain has TRBV15 and TRBJ1-5; D unresolved. This CDR3 has 13 residues. Germline lookup yields CDR1 LNHNV and CDR2 YYDKDF (reference sequence). Trimming left V 5 bases short and J 4 bases short, with 9 bases between. CDR3 amino acids: CATSHRSNQPQHF. The CDR3 nucleotides read TGTGCCACCAGCCACCGGTCAAATCAGCCCCAGCATTTT.

The chain has TRBV15 and TRBJ2-3, with D perhaps TRBD2 (5 bases). The germline V gene has CDR1 LNHNV and CDR2 YYDKDF (reference sequence). The CDR3 extends over 15 amino acids. V was shortened by 6 bases and J by 0 bases, with 13 bases between the two germline ends. This CDR3 is CATRPAAPSTDTQYF. CDR3 coding DNA: TGTGCCACCAGGCCAGCGGCCCCTAGCACAGATACGCAGTATTTT.

The V and J genes are TRBV6-5 and TRBJ2-1; 11 bases map to TRBD2. The CDR3 extends over 15 amino acids. The V segment lost 2 bases and the J segment 4 bases; nucleotides outside the gene matches: 1. Germline V lookup: CDR1 MNHEY, CDR2 SVGAGI. CDR3 sequence reads: CASSYGTSGYNEQFF. CDR3 nucleotide sequence: TGTGCCAGCAGTTACGGGACTAGCGGTTACAATGAGCAGTTCTTC.

This rearrangement joins TRBV5-4 to TRBJ2-7, with 7 positions matching TRBD1. V gave up 4 bases and J gave up 3 bases; unmatched junction bases: 13. CDR3 length: 16 amino acids. Germline V gives CDR1 SGHNT, CDR2 YYREEE (reference sequence). The CDR3 here is CASSHGTAGGHYEQYF. DNA of the CDR3: TGTGCCAGCAGCCATGGGACCGCAGGGGGTCACTACGAGCAGTACTTC.

The chain has TRBV21-1 and TRBJ1-5; the table gives TRBD1 as D, unverified against the DNA. TRBV21-1 has pseudogene status. This CDR3 contains 18 residues. CDR3 sequence reads: CASSQVPGQGASNQPQHF. Written as DNA, the CDR3 is TGTGCCAGCAGCCAAGTCCCGGGACAGGGGGCTAGCAATCAGCCCCAGCATTTT.

This chain connects TRBV3-1 (or the pseudogene TRBV3-2) to TRBJ1-5, with TRBD1 as a possible D gene (5 bases). CDR1 and CDR2 from the germline V gene are LGHDT and YNNKEL (reference sequence). The CDR3 is made up of 15 amino acids. V lost 4 bases and J 1 base, leaving 11 bases between the germline ends. The DNA for the CDR3 is TGTGCCAGCAGCCGGGGCAGAACGAGCAATCAGCCCCAGCATTTT. It codes for CASSRGRTSNQPQHF.

The V and J genes are TRBV11-2 and TRBJ2-7; 9 bases align to TRBD2. V gave up 3 bases and J gave up 3 bases; unmatched junction bases: 9. The CDR3 is 16 residues long. In germline, CDR1 is SGHAT, CDR2 FQNNGV. The CDR3 DNA reads TGTGCCAGCAGCTTGGCGCGCGGGGGGGGCATCTACGAGCAGTACTTC. Translation gives CASSLARGGGIYEQYF.

This chain uses TRBV5-1 with TRBJ2-7; 10 bases align to TRBD1. This CDR3 is built from 19 residues. CDR1 and CDR2 from the germline V gene are SGHRS and YFSETQ. Trimming removed 4 bases from V and 1 base from J; junction bases left unmatched: 17. CDR3 region: CASSLVMGTGELPSYEQYF. The CDR3 DNA reads as TGCGCCAGCAGCCTGGTTATGGGGACAGGGGAACTTCCGTCCTACGAGCAGTACTTC.

This sequence joins TRBV9 and TRBJ2-7; 8 nucleotides agree with TRBD1. Germline loops: CDR1 SGDLS, CDR2 YYNGEE. The CDR3 consists of 14 residues. Germline trimming cut 4 bases from V and 1 base from J; bases unmatched to any gene: 4. The CDR3 reads CASSPGDRSYEQYF. The CDR3 nucleotides are TGTGCCAGCAGCCCTGGGGACAGGTCCTACGAGCAGTACTTC.

This chain uses TRBV7-2 with TRBJ2-7; 9 bases align to TRBD1. Trimming removed 3 bases from V and 0 bases from J; junction bases left unmatched: 3. Per the germline V gene, CDR1 is SGHTA and CDR2 is FQGNSA. The CDR3 length is 15 residues. CDR3 nucleotides: TGTGCCAGCAGCTTGGACAGGGGAAACTCCTACGAGCAGTACTTC. As protein: CASSLDRGNSYEQYF.

The genes are TRBV30 and TRBJ1-2; 8 bases are a match to TRBD1. CDR3 length equals 15 residues. CDR1 GTSNPN and CDR2 SVGIG come from the germline V gene (reference sequence). J was trimmed by 3 bases and V by 0 bases; bases with no gene match: 6. The CDR3 is CAWSVVTGGDYGYTF. Written as DNA, the CDR3 is TGTGCCTGGAGTGTTGTTACAGGGGGAGACTATGGCTACACCTTC.

V gene TRBV2 combines with J gene TRBJ1-2; possibly TRBD1 for D (6 bases). Germline CDR1 SNHLY, CDR2 FYNNEI. V was cut by 10 bases and J by 7 bases, with 13 bases left in between. This CDR3 contains 11 residues. The CDR3 sequence: CAIPSRGGYTF. Written as DNA, the CDR3 is TGTGCCATCCCATCCAGGGGTGGCTACACCTTC.

The V gene is TRBV30, the J gene TRBJ2-7; possible D gene TRBD1, 6 bases. V shed 5 bases and J shed 1 base, with 12 bases lying between them. Looked up from germline, CDR1 is GTSNPN and CDR2 is SVGIG (reference sequence). The CDR3 spans 13 residues. In nucleotides, the CDR3 is TGTGCCTGGGTTTTACAGGGTTCCTACGAGCAGTACTTC. As protein: CAWVLQGSYEQYF.

V usage is TRBV7-8 and J usage is TRBJ2-7, with 10 nucleotides matching TRBD1. V lost 5 bases to trimming and J lost 5 bases; unmatched junction nucleotides: 9. Germline loops: CDR1 SGHVS, CDR2 FQNEAQ. The CDR3 runs to 15 residues. DNA for the CDR3: TGTGCCAGCAGCAACCGACAGGGGGCGATGGACGAGCAGTACTTC. This encodes CASSNRQGAMDEQYF.

The gene calls are TRBV18 and TRBJ2-4, with 7 positions matching TRBD2. V gave up 2 bases and J gave up 8 bases; unmatched junction bases: 6. The CDR3 is 14 amino acids. From germline, CDR1 is KGHSH and CDR2 LQKENI. CDR3 bases: TGTGCCAGCTCACCAAAGCGGGATTGGGACATTCAGTACTTC. Translation: CASSPKRDWDIQYF.

The chain is built from TRBV6-2 or TRBV6-3 and TRBJ2-5, with 7 bases lining up with TRBD2. V lost 5 bases to trimming and J lost 2 bases; unmatched junction nucleotides: 11. This CDR3 is 16 amino acids long. Germline V lookup: CDR1 MNHEY, CDR2 SVGEGT. The DNA for the CDR3 is TGTGCCAGCAGTCCGCGGAGCGGGGAAGGTCAAGAGACCCAGTACTTC. It translates to CASSPRSGEGQETQYF.

This chain links TRBV7-8 with TRBJ1-2; 8 nucleotides match TRBD1. The CDR3 covers 14 residues. V trimming: 8 bases; J trimming: 7 bases; junction bases outside the gene matches: 12. Per germline, CDR1 SGHVS and CDR2 FQNEAQ. For the CDR3, the DNA is TGTGCCAGCGCCCCACAGGGGGTCAACGGTGGCTACACCTTC. It specifies CASAPQGVNGGYTF.

This chain connects TRBV5-8 to TRBJ1-5; TRBD1 aligns across 8 bases. Germline values: CDR1 SGHTS, CDR2 YDEGEE. V lost 5 bases and J lost 8; bases outside the gene matches: 12. The CDR3 has 15 amino acids. The CDR3 region has the DNA TGTGCCAGCAGTCGGACAGGGAATAATAGGGAGCCCCAGCATTTT. This encodes CASSRTGNNREPQHF.

The chain recombines TRBV6-5 with TRBJ1-2; 10 nucleotides agree with TRBD1. The germline CDR1 and CDR2 sequences are MNHEY and SVGAGI. Trimming removed 4 bases from V and 8 bases from J; junction bases left unmatched: 10. The CDR3 totals 15 residues. This chain's CDR3 is CASSSRQGAIDGYTF. The CDR3 nucleotides are TGTGCCAGCAGTTCCCGACAGGGGGCAATCGACGGCTACACCTTC.

The chain is built from TRBV5-4 and TRBJ2-7; 8 positions match TRBD2. Germline trimming cut 6 bases from V and 6 bases from J; bases unmatched to any gene: 11. This CDR3 spans 14 amino acids. The V gene's germline CDR1 is SGHNT and CDR2 YYREEE (reference sequence). The CDR3 sequence: CASTKDGLAPEQYF. CDR3 in DNA: TGTGCCAGCACCAAAGACGGACTAGCTCCCGAGCAGTACTTC.

In regard to this clone: Other DNA sequences in this sample translate to the same CDR3. The chain joins TRBV12-3 or TRBV12-4 to TRBJ1-6; no reliable D call. The V end lost 5 bases, the J end lost 7 bases, and 9 bases lay between the germline ends. The CDR3 has 13 residues. The CDR3 DNA reads TGTGCCAGCAGTCTAGACTCCAATTCACCCCTCCACTTT. It encodes CASSLDSNSPLHF.

Only one count was recorded for this clone. V is TRBV19 and J is TRBJ1-5; D unresolved. V was shortened by 5 bases and J by 7 bases, with 15 bases between the two germline ends. This CDR3 has 14 amino acids. Germline CDR1 is LNHDA and CDR2 is SQIVND (reference sequence). CDR3 sequence reads: CASSLIGRAQPQHF. CDR3 in DNA: TGTGCCAGTAGTCTCATCGGGAGGGCCCAGCCCCAGCATTTT. Using reference TRBV19 and TRBJ1-5 for the parts outside the CDR3, the full variable domain is DGGITQSPKYLFRKEGQNVTLSCEQNLNHDAMYWYRQDPGQGLRLIYYSQIVNDFQKGDIAEGYSVSREKKESFPLTVTSAQKNPTAFYLCASSLIGRAQPQHFGDGTRLSIL.

The chain links TRBV7-6 to TRBJ2-1; 8 bases map to TRBD2. J lost 3 bases, V lost 5 bases, and 3 bases had no gene match. The CDR3 is 14 residues long. The V gene's germline CDR1 is SGHVS and CDR2 FNYEAQ. This chain's CDR3 is CASSAGGVYNEQFF. The CDR3 nucleotides read TGTGCCAGCAGCGCGGGGGGAGTCTACAATGAGCAGTTCTTC. Together with reference TRBV7-6 and TRBJ2-1, the CDR3 gives the full variable domain: GAGVSQSPRYKVTKRGQDVALRCDPISGHVSLYWYRQALGQGPEFLTYFNYEAQQDKSGLPNDRFSAERPEGSISTLTIQRTEQRDSAMYRCASSAGGVYNEQFFGPGTRLTVL.

The chain joins TRBV28 to TRBJ2-2, with TRBD1 matching 10 bases. The trim removed 6 bases at V and 6 bases at J, leaving 7 bases unmatched. CDR1 MDHEN and CDR2 SYDVKM come from the germline V gene. The CDR3 sequence is 15 residues long. CDR3 sequence (DNA): TGTGCCAGCAGGAAGGGGGACAGGGGTGCCGGGGAGCTGTTTTTT. This translates into CASRKGDRGAGELFF.

The CDR3 region is CASSASGGKDEQYF. The CDR3 coding sequence is TGTGCCAGCAGCGCATCAGGGGGCAAGGACGAGCAGTACTTC. The chain couples TRBV9 to TRBJ2-7, with 8 positions matching TRBD1. The CDR3 totals 14 residues. CDR1 is SGDLS and CDR2 is YYNGEE in the germline V gene. V was clipped by 3 bases and J by 5 bases; unmatched bases: 7.

This chain joins TRBV11-2 and TRBJ2-1; 12 bases fit TRBD1. Germline V gives CDR1 SGHAT, CDR2 FQNNGV. The V segment lost 5 bases and the J segment 7 bases; nucleotides outside the gene matches: 15. The CDR3 sequence is 18 residues long. The CDR3 protein is CASSPVPRRDRGRNEQFF. For the CDR3, the DNA is TGTGCCAGCAGCCCCGTACCCCGGCGGGACAGGGGGCGGAATGAGCAGTTCTTC.

In DNA, the CDR3 is TGTGCCTGGGGAATCTATAGCAATCAGCCCCAGCATTTT. The encoded protein is CAWGIYSNQPQHF. V and J are TRBV30 and TRBJ1-5; D is undetermined. The CDR3 covers 13 residues. V lost 5 bases and J 0 bases, leaving 8 bases between the germline ends. Germline V CDR1 and CDR2: GTSNPN, SVGIG (reference sequence).